The sequence of this TCR beta chain was determined in a study of cytomegalovirus exposure and HLA in healthy donors. It was with 60 Vbeta and 13 Jbeta primers that the PCR ran. Some clones are missing from TCRdb's copy, which holds only in-frame ones; the method was immunoSEQ multiplex PCR. The data hold 150,000 to 200,000 clones, with over 80% observed a single time. The CDR3 has 15 amino acids. The V and J ends lost 4 bases and 8 bases respectively, with 18 bases between them. The germline V gene encodes CDR1 SGHRS and CDR2 YFSETQ. As concerns this clone: Antigen specificity is unknown.

Study results and limitations: V- and J-gene trimming in TCR beta was tied to a missense DCLRE1C variant by an analysis performed later.

Regarding donors, all were healthy bone marrow donors. The J gene is TRBJ1-4, the V gene TRBV5-1; possible D gene TRBD1, 5 bases. The source is a girl aged 10 to 17 in good health and CMV-seropositive. Specimen: PBMCs. The CDR3 is CASSPRGGEVEKLFF. The CDR3 DNA reads as TGCGCCAGCAGCCCCCGTGGGGGGGAAGTCGAAAAACTGTTTTTT.